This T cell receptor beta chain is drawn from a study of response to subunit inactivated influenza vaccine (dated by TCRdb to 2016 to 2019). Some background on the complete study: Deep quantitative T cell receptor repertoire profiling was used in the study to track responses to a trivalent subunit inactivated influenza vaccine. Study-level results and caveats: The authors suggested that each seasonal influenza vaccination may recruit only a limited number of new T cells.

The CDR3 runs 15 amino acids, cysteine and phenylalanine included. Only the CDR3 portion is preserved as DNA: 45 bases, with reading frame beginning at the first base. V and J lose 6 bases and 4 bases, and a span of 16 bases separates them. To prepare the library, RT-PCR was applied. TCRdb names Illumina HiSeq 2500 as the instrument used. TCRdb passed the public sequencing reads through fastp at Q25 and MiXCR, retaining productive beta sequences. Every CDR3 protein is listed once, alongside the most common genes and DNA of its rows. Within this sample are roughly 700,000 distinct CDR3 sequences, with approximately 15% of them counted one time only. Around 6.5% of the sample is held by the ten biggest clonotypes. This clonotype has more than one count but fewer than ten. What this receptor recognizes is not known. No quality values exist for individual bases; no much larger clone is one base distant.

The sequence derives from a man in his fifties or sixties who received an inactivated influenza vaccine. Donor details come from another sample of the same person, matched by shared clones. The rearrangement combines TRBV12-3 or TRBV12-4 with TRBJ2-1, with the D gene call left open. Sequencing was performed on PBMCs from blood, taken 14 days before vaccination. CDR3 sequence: CASSWGDGRYNEQFF. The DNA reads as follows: TGTGCCAGCAGCTGGGGTGACGGCCGGTACAATGAGCAGTTCTTC.